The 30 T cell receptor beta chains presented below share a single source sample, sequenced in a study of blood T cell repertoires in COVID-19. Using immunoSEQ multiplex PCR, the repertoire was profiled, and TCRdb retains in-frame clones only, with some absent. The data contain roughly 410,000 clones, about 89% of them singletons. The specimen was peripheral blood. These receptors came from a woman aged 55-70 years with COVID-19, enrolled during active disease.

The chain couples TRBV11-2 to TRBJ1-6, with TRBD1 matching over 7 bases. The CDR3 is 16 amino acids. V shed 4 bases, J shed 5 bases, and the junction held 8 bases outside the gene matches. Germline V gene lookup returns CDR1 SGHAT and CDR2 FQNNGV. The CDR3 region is CASSSQGGLNNSPLHF. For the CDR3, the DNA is TGTGCCAGCAGCTCCCAGGGGGGACTGAATAATTCACCCCTCCACTTT.

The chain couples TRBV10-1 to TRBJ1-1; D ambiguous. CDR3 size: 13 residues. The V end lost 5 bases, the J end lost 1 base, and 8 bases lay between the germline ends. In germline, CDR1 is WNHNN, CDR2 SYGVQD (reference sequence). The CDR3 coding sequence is TGCGCCAGCAGTCTCCGAGGGAACACTGAAGCTTTCTTT. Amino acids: CASSLRGNTEAFF.

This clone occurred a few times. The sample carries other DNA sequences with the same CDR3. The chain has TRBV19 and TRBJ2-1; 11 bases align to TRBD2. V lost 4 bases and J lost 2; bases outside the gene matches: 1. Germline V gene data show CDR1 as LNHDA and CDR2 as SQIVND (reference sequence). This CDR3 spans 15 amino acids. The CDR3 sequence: CASSTTSGAYNEQFF. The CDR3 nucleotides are TGTGCCAGTAGTACGACTAGCGGGGCCTACAATGAGCAGTTCTTC.

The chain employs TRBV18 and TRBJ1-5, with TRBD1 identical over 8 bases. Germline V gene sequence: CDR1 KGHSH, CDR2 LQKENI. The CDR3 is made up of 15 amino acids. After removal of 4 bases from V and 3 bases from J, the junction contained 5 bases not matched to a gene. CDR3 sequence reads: CASSLRTGSNQPQHF. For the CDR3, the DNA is TGTGCCAGCTCACTTCGGACAGGGTCCAATCAGCCCCAGCATTTT.

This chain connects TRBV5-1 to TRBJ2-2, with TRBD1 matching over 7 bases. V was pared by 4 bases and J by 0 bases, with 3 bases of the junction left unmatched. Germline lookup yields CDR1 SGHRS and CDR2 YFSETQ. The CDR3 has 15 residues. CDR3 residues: CASSRDRSNTGELFF. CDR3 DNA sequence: TGCGCCAGCAGCAGGGACAGATCGAACACCGGGGAGCTGTTTTTT.

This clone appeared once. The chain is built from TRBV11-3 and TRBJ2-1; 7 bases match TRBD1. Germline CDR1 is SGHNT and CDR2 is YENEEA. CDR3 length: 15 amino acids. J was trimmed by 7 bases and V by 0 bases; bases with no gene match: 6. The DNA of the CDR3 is TGTGCCAGCAGCTTAGATTGGGACAGTGAGAATGAGCAGTTCTTC. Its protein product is CASSLDWDSENEQFF.

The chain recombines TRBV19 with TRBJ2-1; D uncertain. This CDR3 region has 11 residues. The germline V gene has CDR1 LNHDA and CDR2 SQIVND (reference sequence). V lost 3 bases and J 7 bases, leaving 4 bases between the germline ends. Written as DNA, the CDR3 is TGTGCCAGTAGTATCTCGAATGAGCAGTTCTTC. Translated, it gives CASSISNEQFF.

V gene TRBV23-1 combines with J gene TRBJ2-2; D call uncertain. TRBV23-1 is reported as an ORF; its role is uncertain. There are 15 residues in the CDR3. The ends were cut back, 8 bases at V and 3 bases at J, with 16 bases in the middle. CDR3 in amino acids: CASPPTGPDTGELFF. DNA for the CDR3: TGCGCCAGCCCGCCAACTGGGCCAGACACCGGGGAGCTGTTTTTT.

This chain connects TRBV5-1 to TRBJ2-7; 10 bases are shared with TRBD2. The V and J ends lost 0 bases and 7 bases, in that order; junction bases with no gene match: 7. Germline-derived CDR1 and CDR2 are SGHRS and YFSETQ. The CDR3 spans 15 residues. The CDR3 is CASSLELAGAREQYF. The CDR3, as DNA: TGCGCCAGCAGCTTGGAGCTAGCGGGGGCTCGGGAGCAGTACTTC.

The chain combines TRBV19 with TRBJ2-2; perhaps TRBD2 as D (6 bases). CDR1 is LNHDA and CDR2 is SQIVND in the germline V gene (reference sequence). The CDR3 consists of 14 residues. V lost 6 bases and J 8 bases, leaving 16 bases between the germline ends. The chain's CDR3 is CASRAQGGRGELFF. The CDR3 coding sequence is TGTGCCAGTAGGGCCCAGGGAGGTAGAGGGGAGCTGTTTTTT. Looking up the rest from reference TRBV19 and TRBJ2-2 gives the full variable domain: DGGITQSPKYLFRKEGQNVTLSCEQNLNHDAMYWYRQDPGQGLRLIYYSQIVNDFQKGDIAEGYSVSREKKESFPLTVTSAQKNPTAFYLCASRAQGGRGELFFGEGSRLTVL.

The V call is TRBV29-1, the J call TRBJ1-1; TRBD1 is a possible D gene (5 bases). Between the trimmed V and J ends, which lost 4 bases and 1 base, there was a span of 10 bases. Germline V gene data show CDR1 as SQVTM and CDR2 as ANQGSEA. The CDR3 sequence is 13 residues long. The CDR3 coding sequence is TGCAGCGTTGTGAGGGGAGGGAACACTGAAGCTTTCTTT. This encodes CSVVRGGNTEAFF.

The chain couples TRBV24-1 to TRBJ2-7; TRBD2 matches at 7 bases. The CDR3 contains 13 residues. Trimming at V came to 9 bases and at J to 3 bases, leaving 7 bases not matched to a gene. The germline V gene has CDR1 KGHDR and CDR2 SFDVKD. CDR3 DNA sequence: TGTGCCACCGGAAGGCGGGGGAACTACGAGCAGTACTTC. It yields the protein CATGRRGNYEQYF.

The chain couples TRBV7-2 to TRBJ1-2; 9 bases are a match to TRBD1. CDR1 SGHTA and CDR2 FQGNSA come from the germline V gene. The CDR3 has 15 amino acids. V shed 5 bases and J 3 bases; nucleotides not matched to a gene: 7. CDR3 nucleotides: TGTGCCAGCAGCGAAAGGACAGGGGATCACTATGGCTACACCTTC. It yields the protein CASSERTGDHYGYTF. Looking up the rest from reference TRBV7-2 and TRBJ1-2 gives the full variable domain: GAGVSQSPSNKVTEKGKDVELRCDPISGHTALYWYRQSLGQGLEFLIYFQGNSAPDKSGLPSDRFSAERTGGSVSTLTIQRTQQEDSAVYLCASSERTGDHYGYTFGSGTRLTVV.

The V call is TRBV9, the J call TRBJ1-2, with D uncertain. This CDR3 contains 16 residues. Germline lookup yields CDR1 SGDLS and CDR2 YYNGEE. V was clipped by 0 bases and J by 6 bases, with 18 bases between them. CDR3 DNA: TGTGCCAGCAGCGTAGAGGCTACATGGGCTATCCATGGCTACACCTTC. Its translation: CASSVEATWAIHGYTF.

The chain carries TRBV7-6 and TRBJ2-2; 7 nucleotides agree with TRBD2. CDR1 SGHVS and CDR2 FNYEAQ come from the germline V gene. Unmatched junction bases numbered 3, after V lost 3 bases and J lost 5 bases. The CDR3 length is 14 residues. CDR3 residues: CASSFGGGTGELFF. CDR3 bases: TGTGCCAGCAGCTTTGGGGGAGGGACCGGGGAGCTGTTTTTT. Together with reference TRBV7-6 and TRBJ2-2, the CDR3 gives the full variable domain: GAGVSQSPRYKVTKRGQDVALRCDPISGHVSLYWYRQALGQGPEFLTYFNYEAQQDKSGLPNDRFSAERPEGSISTLTIQRTEQRDSAMYRCASSFGGGTGELFFGEGSRLTVL.

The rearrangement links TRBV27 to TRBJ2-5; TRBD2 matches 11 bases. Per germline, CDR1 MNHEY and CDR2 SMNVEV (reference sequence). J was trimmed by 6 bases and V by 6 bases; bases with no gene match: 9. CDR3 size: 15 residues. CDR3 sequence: CASSPTSGAPKTQYF. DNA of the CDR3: TGTGCCAGCAGCCCGACTAGCGGGGCCCCCAAGACCCAGTACTTC.

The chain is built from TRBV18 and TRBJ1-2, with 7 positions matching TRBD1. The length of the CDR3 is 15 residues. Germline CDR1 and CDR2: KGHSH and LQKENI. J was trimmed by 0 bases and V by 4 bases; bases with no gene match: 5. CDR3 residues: CASSQQGSPNYGYTF. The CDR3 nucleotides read TGTGCCAGCTCACAACAGGGGTCCCCTAACTATGGCTACACCTTC.

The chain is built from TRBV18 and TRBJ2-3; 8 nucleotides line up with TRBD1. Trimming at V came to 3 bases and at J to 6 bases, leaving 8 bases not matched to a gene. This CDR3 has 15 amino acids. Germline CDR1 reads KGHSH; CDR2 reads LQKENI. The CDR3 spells CASSPGAGGADTQYF. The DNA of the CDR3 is TGTGCCAGCTCACCGGGGGCAGGGGGCGCGGATACGCAGTATTTT.

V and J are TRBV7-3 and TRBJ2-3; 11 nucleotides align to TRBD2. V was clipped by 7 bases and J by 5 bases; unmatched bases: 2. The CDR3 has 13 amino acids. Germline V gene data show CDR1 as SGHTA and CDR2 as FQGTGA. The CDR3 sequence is CASTSGGLDTQYF. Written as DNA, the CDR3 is TGTGCCAGCACTAGCGGGGGGTTAGATACGCAGTATTTT.

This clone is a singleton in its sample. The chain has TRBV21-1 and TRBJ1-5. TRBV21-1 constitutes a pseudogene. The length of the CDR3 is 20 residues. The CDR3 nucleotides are TGTGCCAGCAGCAAAGCGCTTGGTCCCCCAAACGGGGGGAGCAATCAGCCCCAGCATTTT. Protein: CASSKALGPPNGGSNQPQHF.

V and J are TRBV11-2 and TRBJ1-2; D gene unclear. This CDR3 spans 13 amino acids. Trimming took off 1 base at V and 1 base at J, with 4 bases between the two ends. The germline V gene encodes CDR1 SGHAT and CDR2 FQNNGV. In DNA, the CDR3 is TGTGCCAGCAGCTTAGGAGTTAACTATGGCTACACCTTC. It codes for CASSLGVNYGYTF.

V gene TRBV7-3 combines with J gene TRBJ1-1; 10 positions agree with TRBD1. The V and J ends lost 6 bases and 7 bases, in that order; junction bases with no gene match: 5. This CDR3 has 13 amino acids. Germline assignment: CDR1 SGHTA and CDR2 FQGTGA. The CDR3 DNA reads TGTGCCAGCAGTGTGACAGGGGGCGGTGAAGCTTTCTTT. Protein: CASSVTGGGEAFF.

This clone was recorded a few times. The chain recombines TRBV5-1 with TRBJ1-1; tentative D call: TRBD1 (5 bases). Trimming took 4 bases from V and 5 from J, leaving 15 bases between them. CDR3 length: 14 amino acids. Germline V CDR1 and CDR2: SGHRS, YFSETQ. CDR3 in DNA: TGCGCCAGCAGCCCCCAGGGAGGGCGGACTGAAGCTTTCTTT. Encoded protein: CASSPQGGRTEAFF. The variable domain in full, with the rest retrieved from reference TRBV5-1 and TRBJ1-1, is KAGVTQTPRYLIKTRGQQVTLSCSPISGHRSVSWYQQTPGQGLQFLFEYFSETQRNKGNFPGRFSGRQFSNSRSEMNVSTLELGDSALYLCASSPQGGRTEAFFGQGTRLTVV.

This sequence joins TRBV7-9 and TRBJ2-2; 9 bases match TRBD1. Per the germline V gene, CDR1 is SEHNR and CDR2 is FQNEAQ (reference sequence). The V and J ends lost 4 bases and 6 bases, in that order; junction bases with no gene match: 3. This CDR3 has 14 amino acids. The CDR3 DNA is TGTGCCAGCAGCTCCACAGGGGGCGCCGGGGAGCTGTTTTTT. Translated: CASSSTGGAGELFF.

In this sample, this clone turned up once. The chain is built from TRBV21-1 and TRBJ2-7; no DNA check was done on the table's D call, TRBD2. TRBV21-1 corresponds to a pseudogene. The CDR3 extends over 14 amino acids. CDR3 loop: CASSKGGGVYEQYF. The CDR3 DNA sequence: TGTGCCAGCAGCAAAGGTGGAGGCGTATACGAGCAGTACTTC.

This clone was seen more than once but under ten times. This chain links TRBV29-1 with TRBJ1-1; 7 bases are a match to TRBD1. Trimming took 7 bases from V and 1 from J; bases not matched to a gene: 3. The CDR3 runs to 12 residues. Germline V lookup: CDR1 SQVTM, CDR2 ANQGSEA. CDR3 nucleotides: TGCAGCGCGGGGACAGCGAACACTGAAGCTTTCTTT. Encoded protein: CSAGTANTEAFF.

CDR3 protein: CASSPSAPTNEKLFF. In DNA, the CDR3 is TGCGCCAGCAGCCCGAGCGCTCCAACTAATGAAAAACTGTTTTTT. The rearrangement joins TRBV5-1 to TRBJ1-4; no reliable D call. The germline CDR1 and CDR2 sequences are SGHRS and YFSETQ. V lost 4 bases and J 0 bases, leaving 10 bases between the germline ends. The CDR3 loop spans 15 amino acids.

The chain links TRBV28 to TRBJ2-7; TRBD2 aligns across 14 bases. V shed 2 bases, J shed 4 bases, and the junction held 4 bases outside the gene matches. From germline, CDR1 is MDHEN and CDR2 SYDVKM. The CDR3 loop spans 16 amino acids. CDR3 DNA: TGTGCCAGCAGTTTACTCGGACTAGCGGGGGGATACGAGCAGTACTTC. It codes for CASSLLGLAGGYEQYF.

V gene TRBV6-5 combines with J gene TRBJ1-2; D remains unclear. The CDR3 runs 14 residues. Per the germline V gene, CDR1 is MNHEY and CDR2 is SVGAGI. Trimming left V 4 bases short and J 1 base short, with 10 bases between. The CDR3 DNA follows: TGTGCCAGCAGTTTCACCGGGTTTAACTATGGCTACACCTTC. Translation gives CASSFTGFNYGYTF.

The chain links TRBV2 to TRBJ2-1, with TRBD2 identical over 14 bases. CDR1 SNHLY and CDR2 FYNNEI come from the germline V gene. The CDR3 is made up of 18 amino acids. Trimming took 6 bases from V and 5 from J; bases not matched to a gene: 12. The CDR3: CASRYDSGLAGADNEQFF. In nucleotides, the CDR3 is TGTGCCAGCAGATACGACTCGGGACTAGCGGGGGCCGACAATGAGCAGTTCTTC.